A selection of T cell receptor beta chains follows, all from one sample in a study of blood T cell repertoires in COVID-19. Assay: immunoSEQ multiplex PCR; the TCRdb copy retains only in-frame clones and omits some. This table has 70,000 or so clones, around 90% appearing once. The sample consisted of peripheral blood. The receptors derive from a woman at least 80 years old with acute or convalescent COVID-19. The CDR3 runs from the conserved cysteine through the conserved F or W. The order of the fields is V gene, J gene, clone size, D gene, CDR3 protein, CDR3 DNA. The D gene is left open where the match is weak. Not all rows give a size; the values are once, few, many and, for expanded clones, a class.

TRBV19	TRBJ1-3	-	TRBD1	CASRTGQTLSGNTIYF	TGTGCCAGCAGAACGGGACAGACTCTTTCGGGAAACACCATATATTTT
TRBV16	TRBJ2-1	-	TRBD2	CASSPRGGSYNEQFF	TGTGCCAGCAGCCCCCGGGGGGGCTCCTACAATGAGCAGTTCTTC
TRBV20-1	TRBJ2-5	-	-	CSVLPGETQYF	TGCAGTGTACTCCCGGGAGAGACCCAGTACTTC
TRBV27	TRBJ1-2	-	-	CASSARDGLYGYTF	TGTGCCAGCAGTGCGCGGGACGGACTCTATGGCTACACCTTC
TRBV27	TRBJ1-4	-	-	CASSTVRANEKLFF	TGTGCCAGCAGTACCGTACGGGCTAATGAAAAACTGTTTTTT
TRBV4-2	TRBJ2-7	-	-	CASSELRTVGVDEQYF	TGTGCCAGCAGCGAGTTGCGGACAGTCGGGGTGGACGAGCAGTACTTC
TRBV19	TRBJ1-4	-	-	CASSIGGKWEKLFF	TGTGCCAGTAGTATCGGTGGTAAATGGGAAAAACTGTTTTTT
TRBV5-1	TRBJ1-2	-	-	CASSGDSYGYTF	TGCGCCAGCAGCGGAGACAGCTATGGCTACACCTTC
TRBV24-1	TRBJ1-5	-	-	CATSDPGGNQPQHF	TGTGCCACCAGTGACCCTGGAGGCAATCAGCCCCAGCATTTT
TRBV7-7	TRBJ2-5	few	-	CASSLGPGGRETQYF	TGTGCCAGCAGCTTAGGGCCTGGAGGGAGAGAGACCCAGTACTTC
TRBV18	TRBJ2-5	-	-	CASSSLGGETQYF	TGTGCCAGCTCCTCCCTGGGAGGTGAGACCCAGTACTTC
TRBV6-6	TRBJ2-3	-	-	CASSRAATDTQYF	TGTGCCAGCAGCAGGGCAGCAACAGATACGCAGTATTTT
TRBV6-6	TRBJ2-1	-	TRBD2	CASSFGLAGYNEQFF	TGTGCCAGCAGTTTCGGACTAGCGGGTTACAATGAGCAGTTCTTC
TRBV3-1/TRBV3-2	TRBJ2-1	-	TRBD2	CASTTPGGMDEQFF	TGTGCCAGCACTACCCCGGGGGGGATGGATGAGCAGTTCTTC
TRBV28	TRBJ1-2	-	TRBD1	CASKGTGNYGYTF	TGTGCCAGCAAAGGGACAGGGAACTATGGCTACACCTTC
TRBV25-1	TRBJ2-2	once	TRBD1	CASSEPGRGRTGELFF	TGTGCCAGCAGTGAGCCTGGCAGGGGGCGTACCGGGGAGCTGTTTTTT
TRBV6-5	TRBJ2-5	-	TRBD1	CASRGDRGRETQYF	TGTGCCAGCAGAGGGGACAGGGGACGGGAGACCCAGTACTTC
TRBV4-1	TRBJ2-7	-	-	CASTRRNFVEQYF	TGCGCCAGCACCCGGAGGAACTTCGTCGAGCAGTACTTC
TRBV29-1	TRBJ2-7	-	-	CSAYGIFYEQYF	TGCAGCGCCTACGGGATTTTCTACGAGCAGTACTTC
TRBV6-2/TRBV6-3	TRBJ2-7	few	TRBD1	CASSQTGGEQYF	TGTGCCAGCAGTCAAACAGGGGGAGAGCAGTACTTC
TRBV4-2	TRBJ1-5	-	-	CASSQSVDSNQPQHF	TGTGCCAGCAGCCAATCCGTAGATAGCAATCAGCCCCAGCATTTT
TRBV6-2/TRBV6-3	TRBJ1-4	-	-	CASSPQEGRSEKLFF	TGTGCCAGCAGTCCCCAGGAGGGGCGCAGTGAAAAACTGTTTTTT
TRBV12-1	TRBJ2-5	-	-	CASSQLPGGQETQYF	TGTGCCAGCAGCCAACTCCCAGGGGGTCAAGAGACCCAGTACTTC
TRBV27	TRBJ2-4	few	-	CASSLPPQEIKAKNIQYF	TGTGCCAGCAGTTTACCACCACAGGAAATTAAAGCCAAAAACATTCAGTACTTC
TRBV6-2/TRBV6-3	TRBJ2-5	-	TRBD2	CASSSGGDQYF	TGTGCCAGCAGTTCGGGAGGAGATCAGTACTTC
TRBV6-5	TRBJ2-2	medium-sized	-	CASSPTGPGELFF	TGTGCCAGCAGTCCCACAGGGCCCGGGGAGCTGTTTTTT
TRBV12-2	TRBJ2-2	-	-	CASYEQGANTGELFF	TGTGCAAGTTATGAGCAGGGGGCGAACACCGGGGAGCTGTTTTTT
TRBV4-2	TRBJ2-2	-	-	CASSQGGQGSGGELFF	TGTGCCAGCAGCCAAGGAGGACAAGGGTCAGGCGGGGAGCTGTTTTTT
TRBV6-6	TRBJ1-6	-	-	CATGRSSYNSPLHF	TGTGCCACCGGGAGGAGCTCCTATAATTCACCCCTCCACTTT
TRBV19	TRBJ2-4	-	-	CASQKGGSIAKNIQYF	TGTGCCAGCCAAAAGGGAGGCAGCATAGCCAAAAACATTCAGTACTTC
TRBV5-1	TRBJ2-1	-	TRBD1	CASSTLTGPSYNEQFF	TGCGCCAGCAGCACGCTGACAGGGCCCTCCTACAATGAGCAGTTCTTC
TRBV11-2	TRBJ2-7	-	-	CASSLMASSYEQYF	TGTGCCAGCAGCTTAATGGCCAGCTCCTACGAGCAGTACTTC
TRBV19	TRBJ2-1	-	TRBD2	CASSMSRLAGSYNEQFF	TGTGCCAGTAGTATGTCTCGACTAGCGGGATCCTACAATGAGCAGTTCTTC
TRBV6-4	TRBJ2-1	-	-	CASTVSAGSGYNEQFF	TGTGCCAGCACGGTCTCTGCGGGGTCCGGGTACAATGAGCAGTTCTTC
TRBV6-5	TRBJ1-2	-	-	CASSYLASGGYTF	TGTGCCAGCAGTTACTTGGCCTCGGGAGGCTACACCTTC
TRBV7-8	TRBJ1-6	-	TRBD1	CASSLQSVTGGNYNSPLHF	TGTGCCAGCAGCTTACAATCCGTGACAGGGGGCAATTATAATTCACCCCTCCACTTT
TRBV5-1	TRBJ2-1	-	-	CASSLEGQGGTEQFF	TGCGCCAGCAGCTTGGAAGGACAGGGAGGGACTGAGCAGTTCTTC